This TCR beta chain stems from a study of Japanese encephalitis immunity and Zika vaccine responses. Study details: Before ZPIV, some received one YFV vaccine dose; some were flavivirus-naive. Samples came at week 0, before ZPIV, and at week 52. ZIKV structural peptide pools, conserved or non-conserved, or JEV or YFV peptides were used.

For less than seven days, PBMCs labeled with CFSE were cultured with peptide pools at 1 ug/mL each. Unfixed live CD56-CD19-CD16-CD3+CD4+ CFSE-low cells were sorted as proliferating CD4 T cells. Trimming at V came to 5 bases and at J to 4 bases, leaving 8 bases not matched to a gene. Germline V lookup: CDR1 SGHTA, CDR2 FQGNSA. The length of the CDR3 is 15 residues. This clonotype is deemed medium-sized (0.01 to 0.1%). TCRdb analysed the 5' RACE reads with MiXCR anew, one entry per CDR3 protein. The sample holds about 1,700 distinct CDR3 sequences, about 5.1% seen once. The chain recombines TRBV7-2 with TRBJ2-7; 10 nucleotides line up with TRBD1. The sequence came from an adult woman who received an inactivated Zika virus vaccine. The specimen was antigen-activated CD4+ T cells from blood, cultured, collected during a Zika inactivated vaccine study. CDR3 in amino acids: CASSPGTGAEYEQYF. Here the CDR3 DNA reads TGTGCCAGCAGCCCTGGGACAGGGGCCGAATACGAGCAGTACTTC.